A single T cell receptor beta chain is shown here with its context. Its antigen is not known. PCR primers comprised 60 Vbeta and 13 Jbeta primers. As processed by the authors: In a later analysis, approximately 80 million unique TCR beta chains included roughly 11 million shared by two or more donors. Method: immunoSEQ multiplex PCR; TCRdb's copy keeps in-frame clones and lacks some. Clonal size and the V and J genes are those of that table, whereas D and trimming came from the DNA. The sample yields some 150,000 clones, 70% to 80% seen once. The data are from a study of cytomegalovirus exposure and HLA in healthy donors. General observations from the study: Some V segments, including TRBV6-2 and TRBV6-3, were excluded as indistinguishable.

The CDR3 contains 15 residues. With 4 bases clipped from V and 4 bases from J, the junction kept 4 bases outside the gene matches. Germline V CDR1 and CDR2: KGHSH, LQKENI. This clonotype was obtained from a man between 60 and 70 years old in good health and CMV-seronegative. The specimen sequenced was PBMCs. This chain joins TRBV18 and TRBJ2-4; 10 positions agree with TRBD2. In DNA, the CDR3 is TGTGCCAGCTCACACGAACTAGCGGGGAAAAACATTCAGTACTTC. Amino acid sequence: CASSHELAGKNIQYF. Drawing the rest from reference TRBV18 and TRBJ2-4, the complete variable domain is NAGVMQNPRHLVRRRGQEARLRCSPMKGHSHVYWYRQLPEEGLKFMVYLQKENIIDESGMPKERFSAEFPKEGPSILRIQQVVRGDSAAYFCASSHELAGKNIQYFGAGTRLSVL.